A selection of T cell receptor beta chains follows, all from one sample in a study of blood T cell repertoires in COVID-19. Produced via immunoSEQ multiplex PCR; TCRdb's table is partial and in-frame only. In the table there are about 140,000 clones, around 84% of which are singletons. Material for sequencing was peripheral blood. The origin of the receptors is a man aged 25-45 years with COVID-19, enrolled during active disease. Both conserved end residues are part of each CDR3. D genes are given only for firm matches. A row's size may be missing; if present it is once, few, many or a size class.

V gene,J gene,D gene,clone size,CDR3 DNA,CDR3 protein
TRBV15,TRBJ2-5,NA,NA,TGTGCCACCAGCCTCTCTGTCGGGACTCAAGAGACCCAGTACTTC,CATSLSVGTQETQYF
TRBV9,TRBJ2-1,TRBD1,few,TGTGCCAGCAGCGTAGACAGGGGATCTGGGCATGAGCAGTTCTTC,CASSVDRGSGHEQFF
TRBV5-1,TRBJ2-2,NA,NA,TGCGCCAGCAGCTGGGAACCGGGACAGAACACCGGGGAGCTGTTTTTT,CASSWEPGQNTGELFF
TRBV6-6,TRBJ1-3,NA,few,TGTGCCAGCAGCAACCAGAGAAACACCATATATTTT,CASSNQRNTIYF
TRBV5-4,TRBJ2-7,TRBD2,NA,TGTGCCAGCAGCTTGGCCGGGACTACGCAATACGAGCAGTACTTC,CASSLAGTTQYEQYF
TRBV7-2,TRBJ1-1,TRBD1,NA,TGTGCCAGCAGCTTAGGACAGGGGGCCGAAGCTTTCTTT,CASSLGQGAEAFF
TRBV24-1,TRBJ2-3,NA,NA,TGTGCCACCAGTGACCCAGGCGACCCCTCTCTCAGCACAGATACGCAGTATTTT,CATSDPGDPSLSTDTQYF
TRBV14,TRBJ1-1,NA,NA,TGTGCCAGCAGCCAAGTGGGGGGGAGTGAAGCTTTCTTT,CASSQVGGSEAFF
TRBV28,TRBJ1-4,NA,NA,TGTGCCAGCAGTTTTCAGGGGACCTTAAATGAAAAACTGTTTTTT,CASSFQGTLNEKLFF
TRBV3-1/TRBV3-2,TRBJ2-1,TRBD2,NA,TGTGCCAGCAGCCAACATGATCGCGGACTAGCGGGGGGCACGAATGAGCAGTTCTTC,CASSQHDRGLAGGTNEQFF
TRBV28,TRBJ1-3,NA,NA,TGTGCCAGCACCCCAGGGTCTACTGGAAACACCATATATTTT,CASTPGSTGNTIYF
TRBV6-5,TRBJ2-1,TRBD2,NA,TGTGCCAGCAGTTACTCGGGAGGGCGGTACAATGAGCAGTTCTTC,CASSYSGGRYNEQFF
TRBV4-1,TRBJ1-2,NA,NA,TGCGCCAGCAGCCGCGACGGCGAGTCCACTAGTGGCTACACCTTC,CASSRDGESTSGYTF
TRBV7-2,TRBJ2-1,TRBD2,NA,TGTGCCAGCAGGGGACTAGCGGGAGTCGATGAGCAGTTCTTC,CASRGLAGVDEQFF
TRBV27,TRBJ1-1,TRBD1,NA,TGTGCCAGCAGTTCGCTACTAGGACAGGGGCGAGGGGGTATACGGAACACTGAAGCTTTCTTT,CASSSLLGQGRGGIRNTEAFF
TRBV24-1,TRBJ1-2,TRBD1,NA,TGTGCCACCAGTGACCCGGGACAGGGAGAGGATGGCTACACCTTC,CATSDPGQGEDGYTF
TRBV24-1,TRBJ1-1,TRBD1,NA,TGTGCCACCAGTGAATCCGGGACAGGGAACACTGAAGCTTTCTTT,CATSESGTGNTEAFF
TRBV10-3,TRBJ2-4,NA,NA,TGTGCCATCAGTGACGGACGGAGCGGCATTCAGTACTTC,CAISDGRSGIQYF
TRBV30,TRBJ1-2,NA,NA,TGTGCCTGGAGTGTAGGGGGTACCTATGGCTACACCTTC,CAWSVGGTYGYTF
TRBV5-4,TRBJ2-2,TRBD1,few,TGTGCCAGTCAGGGGGCCGGGGAGCTGTTTTTT,CASQGAGELFF
TRBV2,TRBJ2-1,NA,NA,TGTGCCAGCAGTTTCATAGAGGGCAATGAGCAGTTCTTC,CASSFIEGNEQFF
TRBV2,TRBJ2-7,TRBD2,NA,TGTGCCAGCAGAGAAGGTACTAGCGGGAGCTACGAGCAGTACTTC,CASREGTSGSYEQYF
TRBV3-1/TRBV3-2,TRBJ2-3,NA,NA,TGTGCCAGCAGCCCAAACGCGGGATTGCGGGGAGATACGCAGTATTTT,CASSPNAGLRGDTQYF
TRBV15,TRBJ1-1,TRBD1,NA,TGTGCCACCAAAAGACCGGGACAGGGGGGCACTGAAGCTTTCTTT,CATKRPGQGGTEAFF
TRBV9,TRBJ2-1,TRBD2,NA,TGTGCCAGCAGCTTGACCGGGACTAGCACGAATGAGCAGTTCTTC,CASSLTGTSTNEQFF
TRBV6-5,TRBJ2-2,TRBD1,NA,TGTGCCAGCAGTCCAGGGACAGGGGGCACCGGGGAGCTGTTTTTT,CASSPGTGGTGELFF
TRBV4-3,TRBJ1-1,TRBD1,NA,TGCGCCAGCAGCCTGGGACAGATTAACACTGAAGCTTTCTTT,CASSLGQINTEAFF
TRBV9,TRBJ2-2,NA,NA,TGTGCCAGCAGCGTAGTAAACGGGGAGCTGTTTTTT,CASSVVNGELFF
TRBV28,TRBJ2-4,NA,NA,TGTGCCAGCACCACTTACACTAGGGCCAAAAACATTCAGTACTTC,CASTTYTRAKNIQYF
TRBV11-1,TRBJ2-7,TRBD1,NA,TGTGCCAGCAGCTCTGGGACAGAATCATACGAGCAGTACTTC,CASSSGTESYEQYF
TRBV18,TRBJ1-2,NA,many,TGTGCCAGCTCACCAACCTACGAGGATCGGGGCTACACCTTC,CASSPTYEDRGYTF
TRBV7-7,TRBJ2-1,NA,NA,TGTGCTAGCAGCTTGGAATCGGGGGTTGGCGACAATGAGCAGTTCTTC,CASSLESGVGDNEQFF
TRBV7-9,TRBJ1-2,NA,once,TGTGCCAGCAGCCCCTCCCTTTCTAACTATGGCTACACCTTC,CASSPSLSNYGYTF
TRBV28,TRBJ1-2,NA,NA,TGTGCCAGCAGCTTGACGTCGGGTGGCTACACCTTC,CASSLTSGGYTF
TRBV6-5,TRBJ1-1,NA,NA,TGTGCCAGCGGGAGGGCAGGTCGGGATACTGAAGCTTTCTTT,CASGRAGRDTEAFF
TRBV7-9,TRBJ1-5,NA,NA,TGTGCCAGCAGCTTACTGGGGGCGGATCAGCCCCAGCATTTT,CASSLLGADQPQHF
TRBV5-5,TRBJ1-1,NA,NA,TGTGCCAGCAGCGAGGGCATTGAAGCTTTCTTT,CASSEGIEAFF
TRBV7-2,TRBJ1-6,TRBD1,NA,TGTGCCAGCAGCTTATCTCAGACAGGGGGGACACCCCTCCACTTT,CASSLSQTGGTPLHF
TRBV9,TRBJ2-1,NA,NA,TGTGCCAGCAGCGAGGCCCAGGGAAGCTCCTACAATGAGCAGTTCTTC,CASSEAQGSSYNEQFF
TRBV18,TRBJ1-1,TRBD1,NA,TGTGCCAGCTCCATTAACGGACAGGGACTGAACACTGAAGCTTTCTTT,CASSINGQGLNTEAFF
TRBV5-1,TRBJ1-2,NA,NA,TGCGCCAGCAGCCCGGAGGAGAGGGGGATCTATGGCTACACCTTC,CASSPEERGIYGYTF
TRBV28,TRBJ1-1,NA,few,TGTGCCAGCGGCAGAGGCCTGAACACTGAAGCTTTCTTT,CASGRGLNTEAFF
TRBV11-2,TRBJ2-1,TRBD2,NA,TGTGCCAGCAGCTTAGTAGGAACTAGCGGGAGATTCTACAATGAGCAGTTCTTC,CASSLVGTSGRFYNEQFF
TRBV18,TRBJ1-1,NA,NA,TGTGCCAGCTCACCACCGAGCAGGGTCACTGAAGCTTTCTTT,CASSPPSRVTEAFF
TRBV19,TRBJ1-2,NA,NA,TGTGCCAGTAGTATAGCATCCCACCGGACAGACTTAAACTATGGCTACACCTTC,CASSIASHRTDLNYGYTF
TRBV28,TRBJ2-7,NA,NA,TGTGCCAGCAGTCCCCTCCTAGAGCAGTACTTC,CASSPLLEQYF
TRBV5-1,TRBJ1-1,TRBD1,NA,TGCGCCAGCAGCCCACCTCGACAGGGGGGTACTGAAGCTTTCTTT,CASSPPRQGGTEAFF
TRBV18,TRBJ1-1,TRBD1,NA,TGTGCCAGCTCACCATCACAGGGGGTGAACACTGAAGCTTTCTTT,CASSPSQGVNTEAFF
TRBV10-3,TRBJ1-5,NA,NA,TGTGCCATCAGTGAGGGGGAGGGCAATCAGCCCCAGCATTTT,CAISEGEGNQPQHF
TRBV7-9,TRBJ2-3,TRBD1,NA,TGTGCCAGCAGCTTACCGGGACAGGGGAGCACAGATACGCAGTATTTT,CASSLPGQGSTDTQYF
TRBV6-1,TRBJ1-3,TRBD1,NA,TGTGCCAGCAGTGCTTTCCCTCAGGGGGAATTTGGAAACACCATATATTTT,CASSAFPQGEFGNTIYF
TRBV11-1,TRBJ1-3,NA,few,TGTGCCAGCAACGGCGGTGGAGCTGGAAACACCATATATTTT,CASNGGGAGNTIYF
TRBV5-1,TRBJ2-4,NA,NA,TGCGCCAGCAGCTTGGGGCAGGGACTCAAAAACATTCAGTACTTC,CASSLGQGLKNIQYF